The present T cell receptor (beta chain) was sequenced within a study of beta chain features in type 1 diabetes. As regards this clone: Antigen unknown.

This CDR3 contains 15 residues. J was trimmed by 1 base and V by 6 bases; bases with no gene match: 8. Germline values: CDR1 MNHEY, CDR2 SVGAGI. Whole-study results and caveats: When Type 1 diabetes patients were examined, their TCRB CDR3s proved moderately but significantly shorter in all four CD4+ subsets. cDNA-based sequencing might over-represent cells highly expressing TCR. It was among patients, rather than healthy donors, that naive, central memory and Treg TCRB repertoires appeared more similar.

Of the isolated RNA, all was reverse transcribed, and so the sequenced material was expressed TCRB transcripts. Clones were sequenced by immunoSEQ multiplex PCR, and TCRdb holds only the in-frame ones, with some missing. The sample yields some 63,000 clones, approximately 50% seen once. V usage is TRBV6-5 and J usage is TRBJ1-2, with TRBD1 identical over 7 bases. The sequence was collected from a young man with type 1 diabetes. The specimen sequenced was central memory CD4+ T cells from blood. CDR3 in DNA: TGTGCCAGCAGCACCCCCGACAGGGTTAACTATGGCTACACCTTC. It encodes CASSTPDRVNYGYTF.